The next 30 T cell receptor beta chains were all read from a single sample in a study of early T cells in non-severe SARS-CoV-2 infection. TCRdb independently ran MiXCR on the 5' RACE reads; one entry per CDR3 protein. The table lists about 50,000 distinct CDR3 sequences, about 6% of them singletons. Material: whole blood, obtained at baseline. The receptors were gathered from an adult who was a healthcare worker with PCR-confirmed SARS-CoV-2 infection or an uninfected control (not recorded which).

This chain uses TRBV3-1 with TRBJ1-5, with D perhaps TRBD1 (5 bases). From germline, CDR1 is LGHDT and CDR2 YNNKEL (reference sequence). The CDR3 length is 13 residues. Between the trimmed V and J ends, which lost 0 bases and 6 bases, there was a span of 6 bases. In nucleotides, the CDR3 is TGTGCCAGCAGCCAAGACCAGGGTCAGCCCCAGCATTTT. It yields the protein CASSQDQGQPQHF. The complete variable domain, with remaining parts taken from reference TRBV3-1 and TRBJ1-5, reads DTAVSQTPKYLVTQMGNDKSIKCEQNLGHDTMYWYKQDSKKFLKIMFSYNNKELIINETVPNRFSPKSPDKAHLNLHINSLELGDSAVYFCASSQDQGQPQHFGDGTRLSIL.

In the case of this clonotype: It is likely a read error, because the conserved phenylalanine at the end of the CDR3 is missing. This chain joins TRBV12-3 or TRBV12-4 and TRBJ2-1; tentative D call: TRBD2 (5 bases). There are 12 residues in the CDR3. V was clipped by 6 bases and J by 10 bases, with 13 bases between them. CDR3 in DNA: TGTGCCAGCAGAGCGACTAATTGGGAGCAGTTCCTC. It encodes CASRATNWEQFL.

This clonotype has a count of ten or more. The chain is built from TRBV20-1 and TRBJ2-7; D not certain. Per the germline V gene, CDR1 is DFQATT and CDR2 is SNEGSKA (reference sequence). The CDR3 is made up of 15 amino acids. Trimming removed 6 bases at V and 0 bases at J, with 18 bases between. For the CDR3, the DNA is TGCAGTGCCACTGCCGTCTTCACGGGCTCCTACGAGCAGTACTTC. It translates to CSATAVFTGSYEQYF.

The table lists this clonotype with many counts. This chain's CDR3 is CASSLAGTVWREQFF. CDR3 in DNA: TGTGCCAGCAGCTTAGCCGGGACTGTGTGGAGGGAGCAGTTCTTC. V is TRBV13 and J is TRBJ2-1; D is possibly TRBD2 (6 bases). Germline V gene data show CDR1 as PRHDT and CDR2 as FYEKMQ (reference sequence). Between the trimmed V and J ends, which lost 1 base and 10 bases, there was a span of 17 bases. The length of the CDR3 is 15 residues.

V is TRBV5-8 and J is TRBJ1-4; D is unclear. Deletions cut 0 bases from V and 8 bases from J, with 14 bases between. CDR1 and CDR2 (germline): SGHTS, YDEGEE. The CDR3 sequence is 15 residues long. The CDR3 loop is CASSLGRRRREKLFF. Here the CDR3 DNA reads TGTGCCAGCAGCTTGGGTCGGAGACGACGGGAAAAACTGTTTTTT.

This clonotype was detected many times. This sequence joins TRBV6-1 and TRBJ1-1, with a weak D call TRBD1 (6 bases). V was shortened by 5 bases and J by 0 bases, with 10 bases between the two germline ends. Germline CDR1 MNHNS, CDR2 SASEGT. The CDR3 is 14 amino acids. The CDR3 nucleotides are TGTGCCAGCAGTTGGGCAGGGGTGAACACTGAAGCTTTCTTT. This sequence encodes CASSWAGVNTEAFF.

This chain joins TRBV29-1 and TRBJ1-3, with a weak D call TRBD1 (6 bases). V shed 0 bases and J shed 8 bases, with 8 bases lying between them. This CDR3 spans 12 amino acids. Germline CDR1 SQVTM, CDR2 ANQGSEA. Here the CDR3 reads CSVEEQGHTIYF. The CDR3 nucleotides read TGCAGCGTTGAAGAACAGGGTCACACCATATATTTT.

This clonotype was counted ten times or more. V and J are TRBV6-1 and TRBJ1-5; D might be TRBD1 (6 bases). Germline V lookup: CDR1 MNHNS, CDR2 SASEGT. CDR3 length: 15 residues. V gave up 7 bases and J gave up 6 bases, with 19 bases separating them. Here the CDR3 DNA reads TGTGCCAGCAAATTTGGTGTTGGGGGCGGTCAGCCCCAGCATTTT. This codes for CASKFGVGGGQPQHF.

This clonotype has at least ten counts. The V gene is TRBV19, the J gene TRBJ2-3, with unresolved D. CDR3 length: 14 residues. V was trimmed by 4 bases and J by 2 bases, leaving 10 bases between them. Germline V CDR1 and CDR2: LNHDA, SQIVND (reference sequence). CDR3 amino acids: CASSTGRYTDTQYF. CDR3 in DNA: TGTGCCAGTAGTACCGGACGGTACACAGATACGCAGTATTTT.

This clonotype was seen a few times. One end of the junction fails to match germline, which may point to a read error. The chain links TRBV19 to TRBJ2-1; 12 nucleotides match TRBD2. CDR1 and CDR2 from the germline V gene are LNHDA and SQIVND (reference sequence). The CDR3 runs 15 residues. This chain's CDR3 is CASSIGSSGRAGIIF. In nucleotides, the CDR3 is TGTGCCAGTAGTATTGGTTCTAGCGGGAGGGCCGGTATAATCTTC.

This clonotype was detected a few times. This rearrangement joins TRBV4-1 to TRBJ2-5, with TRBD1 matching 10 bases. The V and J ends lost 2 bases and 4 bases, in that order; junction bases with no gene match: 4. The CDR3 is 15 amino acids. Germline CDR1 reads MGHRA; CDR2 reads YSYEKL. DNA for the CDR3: TGCGCCAGCAGCCAACGAGGGACAGGGGTAGAGACCCAGTACTTC. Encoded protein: CASSQRGTGVETQYF.

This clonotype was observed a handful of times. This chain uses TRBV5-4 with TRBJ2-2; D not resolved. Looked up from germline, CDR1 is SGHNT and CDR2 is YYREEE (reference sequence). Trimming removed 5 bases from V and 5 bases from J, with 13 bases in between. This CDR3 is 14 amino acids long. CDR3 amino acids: CASRVGRTTGELFF. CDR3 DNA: TGTGCCAGCAGGGTAGGACGGACGACCGGGGAGCTGTTTTTT.

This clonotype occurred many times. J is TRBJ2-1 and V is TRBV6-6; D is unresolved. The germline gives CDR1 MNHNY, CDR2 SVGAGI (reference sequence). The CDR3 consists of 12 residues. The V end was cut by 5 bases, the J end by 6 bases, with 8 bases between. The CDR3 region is CASSGLINEQFF. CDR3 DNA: TGTGCCAGCAGTGGTCTCATCAATGAGCAGTTCTTC.

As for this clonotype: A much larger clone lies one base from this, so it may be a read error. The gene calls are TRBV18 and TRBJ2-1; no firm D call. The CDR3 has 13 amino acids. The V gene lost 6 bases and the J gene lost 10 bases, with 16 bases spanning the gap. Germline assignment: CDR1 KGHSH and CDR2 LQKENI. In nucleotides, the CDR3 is TGTGCCAGCTCGCCGCTTGGCAAGGGAGAGCAGTTCTTC. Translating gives CASSPLGKGEQFF. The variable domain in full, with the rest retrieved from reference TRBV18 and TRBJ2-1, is NAGVMQNPRHLVRRRGQEARLRCSPMKGHSHVYWYRQLPEEGLKFMVYLQKENIIDESGMPKERFSAEFPKEGPSILRIQQVVRGDSAAYFCASSPLGKGEQFFGPGTRLTVL.

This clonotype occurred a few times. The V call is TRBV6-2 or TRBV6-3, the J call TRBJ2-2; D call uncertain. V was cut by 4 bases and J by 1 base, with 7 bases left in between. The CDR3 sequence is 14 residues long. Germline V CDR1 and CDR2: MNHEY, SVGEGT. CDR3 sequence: CASSSGWNTGELFF. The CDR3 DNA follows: TGTGCCAGCAGTTCCGGGTGGAACACCGGGGAGCTGTTTTTT.

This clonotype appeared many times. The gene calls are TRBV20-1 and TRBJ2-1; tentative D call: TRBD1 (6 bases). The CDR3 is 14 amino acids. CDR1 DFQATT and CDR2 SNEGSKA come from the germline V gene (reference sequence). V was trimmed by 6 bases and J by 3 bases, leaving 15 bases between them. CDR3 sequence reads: CSAIPTGIYNEQFF. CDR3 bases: TGCAGTGCCATCCCTACAGGGATCTACAATGAGCAGTTCTTC.

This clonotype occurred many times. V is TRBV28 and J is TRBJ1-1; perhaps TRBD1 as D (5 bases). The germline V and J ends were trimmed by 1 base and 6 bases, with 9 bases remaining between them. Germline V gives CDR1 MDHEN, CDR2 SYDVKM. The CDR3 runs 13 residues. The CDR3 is CASSLSGRSEAFF. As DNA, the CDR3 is TGTGCCAGCAGTTTATCAGGGAGGTCTGAAGCTTTCTTT.

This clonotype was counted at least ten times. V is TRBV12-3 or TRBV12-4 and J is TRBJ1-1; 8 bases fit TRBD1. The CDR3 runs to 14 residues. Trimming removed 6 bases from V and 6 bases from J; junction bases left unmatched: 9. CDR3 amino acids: CASRGTGDTAEAFF. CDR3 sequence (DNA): TGTGCCAGCAGGGGGACAGGAGACACCGCTGAAGCTTTCTTT.

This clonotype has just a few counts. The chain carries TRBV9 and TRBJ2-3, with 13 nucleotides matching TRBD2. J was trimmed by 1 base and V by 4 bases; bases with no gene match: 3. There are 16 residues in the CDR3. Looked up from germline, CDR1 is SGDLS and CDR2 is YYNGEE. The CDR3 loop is CASSRTSGGGTDTQYF. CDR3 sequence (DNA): TGTGCCAGCAGCCGGACTAGCGGGGGCGGCACAGATACGCAGTATTTT.

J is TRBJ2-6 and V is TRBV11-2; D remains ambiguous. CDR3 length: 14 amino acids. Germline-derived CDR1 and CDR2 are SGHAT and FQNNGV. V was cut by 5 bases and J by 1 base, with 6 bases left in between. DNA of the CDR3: TGTGCCAGCAGCCCCAAGTCTGGGGCCAACGTCCTGACTTTC. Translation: CASSPKSGANVLTF.

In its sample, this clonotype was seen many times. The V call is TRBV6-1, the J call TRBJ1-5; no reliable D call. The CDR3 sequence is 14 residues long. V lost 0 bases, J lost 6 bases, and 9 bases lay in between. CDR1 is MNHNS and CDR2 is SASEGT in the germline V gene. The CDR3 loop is CASSEARGGQPQHF. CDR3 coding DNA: TGTGCCAGCAGTGAAGCGCGAGGAGGTCAGCCCCAGCATTTT.

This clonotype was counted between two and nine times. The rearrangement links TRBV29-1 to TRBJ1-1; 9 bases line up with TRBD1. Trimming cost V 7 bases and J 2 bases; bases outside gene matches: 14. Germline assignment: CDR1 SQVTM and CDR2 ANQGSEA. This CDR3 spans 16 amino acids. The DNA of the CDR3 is TGCAGCGGCAAGCAAACAGGGGGCTTTGGTAACACTGAAGCTTTCTTT. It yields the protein CSGKQTGGFGNTEAFF.

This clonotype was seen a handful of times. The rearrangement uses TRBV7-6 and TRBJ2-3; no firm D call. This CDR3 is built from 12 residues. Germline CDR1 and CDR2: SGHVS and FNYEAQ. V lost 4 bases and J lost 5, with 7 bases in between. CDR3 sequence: CASSSDVDTQYF. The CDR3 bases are TGTGCCAGCAGCTCGGACGTAGATACGCAGTATTTT.

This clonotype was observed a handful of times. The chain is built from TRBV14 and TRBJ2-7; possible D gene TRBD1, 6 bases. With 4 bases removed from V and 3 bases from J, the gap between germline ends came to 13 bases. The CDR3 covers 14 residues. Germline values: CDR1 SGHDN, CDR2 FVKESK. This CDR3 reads CASSLRQDGYEQYF. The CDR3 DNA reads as TGTGCCAGCAGCCTTAGACAGGACGGCTACGAGCAGTACTTC.

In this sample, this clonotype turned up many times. CDR3 amino acids: CASSLVNTGHGELFF. In DNA, the CDR3 is TGTGCCAGCAGCTTAGTCAACACCGGCCACGGGGAGCTGTTTTTT. The gene calls are TRBV7-2 and TRBJ2-2; no firm D call. The CDR3 covers 15 residues. V was shortened by 1 base and J by 7 bases, with 13 bases between the two germline ends. CDR1 SGHTA and CDR2 FQGNSA come from the germline V gene.

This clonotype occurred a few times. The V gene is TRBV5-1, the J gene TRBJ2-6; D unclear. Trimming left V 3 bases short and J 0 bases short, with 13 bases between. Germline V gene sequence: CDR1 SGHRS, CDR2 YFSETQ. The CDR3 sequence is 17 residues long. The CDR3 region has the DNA TGCGCCAGCAGCTCCTACCAGGTTCTCTCTGGGGCCAACGTCCTGACTTTC. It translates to CASSSYQVLSGANVLTF.

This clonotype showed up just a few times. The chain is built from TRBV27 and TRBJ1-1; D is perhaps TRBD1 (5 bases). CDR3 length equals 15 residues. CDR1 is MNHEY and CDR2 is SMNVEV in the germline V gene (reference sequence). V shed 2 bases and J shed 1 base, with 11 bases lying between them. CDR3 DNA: TGTGCCAGCAGTTTACTCGGACACTCGAACACTGAAGCTTTCTTT. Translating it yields CASSLLGHSNTEAFF.

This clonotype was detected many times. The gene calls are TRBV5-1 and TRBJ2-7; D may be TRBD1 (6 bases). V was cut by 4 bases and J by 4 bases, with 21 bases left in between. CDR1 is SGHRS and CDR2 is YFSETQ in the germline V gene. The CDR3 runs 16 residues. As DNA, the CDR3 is TGCGCCAGCAGCGATGGACAGCCTCCCGACCGGTACGAGCAGTACTTC. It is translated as CASSDGQPPDRYEQYF.

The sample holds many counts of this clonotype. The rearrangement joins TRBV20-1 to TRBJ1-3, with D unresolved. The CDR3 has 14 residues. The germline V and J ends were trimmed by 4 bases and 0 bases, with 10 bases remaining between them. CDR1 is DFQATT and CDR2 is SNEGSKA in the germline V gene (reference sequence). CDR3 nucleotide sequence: TGCAGTGCTATCTCAGTTCTCTCTGGAAACACCATATATTTT. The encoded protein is CSAISVLSGNTIYF.

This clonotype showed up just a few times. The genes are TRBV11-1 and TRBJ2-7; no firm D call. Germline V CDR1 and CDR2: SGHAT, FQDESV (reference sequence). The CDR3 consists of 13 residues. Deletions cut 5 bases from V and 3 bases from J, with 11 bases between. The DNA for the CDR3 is TGTGCCAGCAGCGAAGACCTACACTACGAGCAGTACTTC. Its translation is CASSEDLHYEQYF.